The source of this TCR beta chain is a study of human T cells and chemical hapten exposure. Across the whole study: TCR yields per sample varied, mainly owing to small pooled library volume differences.

The library gave individual cDNA molecules unique molecular identifiers. TCRdb re-called the RACE reads through MiXCR, storing one row per CDR3 protein. The sample includes about 190,000 distinct CDR3 sequences, about 22% of them seen just once. The germline CDR1 and CDR2 sequences are SQVTM and ANQGSEA. The CDR3 runs 14 residues. There are a few counts of this clonotype. Time point here: patch test 3, about 24 weeks after DPC sensitization. The treatment here: therapeutic diphenylcyclopropenone sensitization with weekly scalp DPC. Researchers extracted total RNA from unfractionated whole blood. The chain is built from TRBV29-1 and TRBJ2-6, with 7 bases that match TRBD1. The sample was whole blood, taken in connection with sensitization to the hapten diphenylcyclopropenone (DPC). This TCR was sampled from a woman between 40 and 55 years old with alopecia areata. Some clones in this sample may be carry-over from other donors' samples. This CDR3 is CGTGANSGANVLTF. Written as DNA, the CDR3 is TGCGGAACAGGGGCCAACTCTGGGGCCAACGTCCTGACTTTC.